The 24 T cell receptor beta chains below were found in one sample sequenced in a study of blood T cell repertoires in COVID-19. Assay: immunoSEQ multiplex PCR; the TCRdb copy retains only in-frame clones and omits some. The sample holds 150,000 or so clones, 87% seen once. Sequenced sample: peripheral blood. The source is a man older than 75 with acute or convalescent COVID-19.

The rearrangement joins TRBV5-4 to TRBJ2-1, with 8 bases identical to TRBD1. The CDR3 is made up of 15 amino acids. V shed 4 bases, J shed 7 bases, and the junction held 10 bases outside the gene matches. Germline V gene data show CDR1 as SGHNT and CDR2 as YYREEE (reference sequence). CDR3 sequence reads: CASSQGPGQANEQFF. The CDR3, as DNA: TGTGCCAGCAGCCAGGGACCGGGACAGGCGAATGAGCAGTTCTTC.

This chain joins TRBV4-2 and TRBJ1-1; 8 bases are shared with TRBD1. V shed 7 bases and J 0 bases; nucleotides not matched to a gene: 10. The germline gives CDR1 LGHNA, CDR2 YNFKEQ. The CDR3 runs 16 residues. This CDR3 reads CASTREQGAMNTEAFF. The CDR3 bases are TGTGCCAGCACCCGTGAGCAGGGGGCCATGAACACTGAAGCTTTCTTT.

The CDR3: CASSPPEGQPQHF. The CDR3 nucleotides are TGTGCCAGCAGCCCCCCCGAGGGACAGCCCCAGCATTTT. V and J are TRBV7-8 and TRBJ1-5; D is unresolved. Germline assignment: CDR1 SGHVS and CDR2 FQNEAQ. The CDR3 totals 13 residues. Trimming removed 5 bases from V and 7 bases from J, with 12 bases in between.

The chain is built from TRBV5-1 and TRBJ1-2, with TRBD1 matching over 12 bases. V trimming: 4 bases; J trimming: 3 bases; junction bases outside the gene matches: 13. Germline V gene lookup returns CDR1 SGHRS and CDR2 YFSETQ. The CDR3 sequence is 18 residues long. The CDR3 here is CASSRGQGAFSRDYGYTF. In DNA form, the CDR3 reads TGCGCCAGCAGCCGGGGACAGGGGGCCTTTTCGAGGGACTATGGCTACACCTTC.

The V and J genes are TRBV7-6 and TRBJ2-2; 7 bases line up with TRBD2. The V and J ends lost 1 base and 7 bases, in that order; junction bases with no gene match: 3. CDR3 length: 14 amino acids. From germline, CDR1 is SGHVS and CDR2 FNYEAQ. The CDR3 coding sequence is TGTGCCAGCAGCTTAGATGCGGGGGTCGGGGAGCTGTTTTTT. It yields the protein CASSLDAGVGELFF. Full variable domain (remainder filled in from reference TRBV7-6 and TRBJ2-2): GAGVSQSPRYKVTKRGQDVALRCDPISGHVSLYWYRQALGQGPEFLTYFNYEAQQDKSGLPNDRFSAERPEGSISTLTIQRTEQRDSAMYRCASSLDAGVGELFFGEGSRLTVL.

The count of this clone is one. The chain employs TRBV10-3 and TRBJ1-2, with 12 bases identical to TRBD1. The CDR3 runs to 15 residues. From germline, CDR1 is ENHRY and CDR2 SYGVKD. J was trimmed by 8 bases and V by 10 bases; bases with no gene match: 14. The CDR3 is CATGAGTGGLGGYTF. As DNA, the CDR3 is TGTGCCACCGGGGCCGGGACAGGGGGCTTGGGGGGCTACACCTTC.

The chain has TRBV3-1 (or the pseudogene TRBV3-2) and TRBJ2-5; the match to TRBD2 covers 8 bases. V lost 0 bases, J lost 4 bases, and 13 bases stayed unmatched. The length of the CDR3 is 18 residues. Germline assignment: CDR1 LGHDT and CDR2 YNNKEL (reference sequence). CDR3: CASSQDFKRGILGETQYF. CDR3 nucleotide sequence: TGTGCCAGCAGCCAAGATTTCAAGCGGGGGATTCTAGGAGAGACCCAGTACTTC.

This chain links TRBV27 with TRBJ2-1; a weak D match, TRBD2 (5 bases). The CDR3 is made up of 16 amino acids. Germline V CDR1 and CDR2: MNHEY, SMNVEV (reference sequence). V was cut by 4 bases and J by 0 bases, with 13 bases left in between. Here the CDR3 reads CASSSGLISSYNEQFF. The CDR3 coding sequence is TGTGCCAGCAGTTCGGGATTAATAAGCTCCTACAATGAGCAGTTCTTC.

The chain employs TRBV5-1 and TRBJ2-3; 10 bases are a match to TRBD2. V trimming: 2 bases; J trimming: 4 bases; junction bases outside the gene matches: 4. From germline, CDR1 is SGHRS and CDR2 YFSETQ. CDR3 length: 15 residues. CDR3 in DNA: TGCGCCAGCAGCTTTACTAGCGGGGATTCAGATACGCAGTATTTT. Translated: CASSFTSGDSDTQYF.

The CDR3 nucleotides read TGCGCCAGCAGCCCGGAAGGGGGCTCCTATAATTCACCCCTCCACTTT. Translated, it gives CASSPEGGSYNSPLHF. This chain joins TRBV5-1 and TRBJ1-6; D is possibly TRBD1 (6 bases). With 4 bases removed from V and 0 bases from J, the gap between germline ends came to 11 bases. This CDR3 contains 16 residues. In germline, CDR1 is SGHRS, CDR2 YFSETQ.

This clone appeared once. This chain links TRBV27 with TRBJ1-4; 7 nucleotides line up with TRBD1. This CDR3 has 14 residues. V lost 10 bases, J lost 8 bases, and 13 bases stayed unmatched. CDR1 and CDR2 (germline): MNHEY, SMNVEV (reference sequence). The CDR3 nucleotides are TGTGCCACCAGACAGCGACAGGGCAGGGAAAAACTGTTTTTT. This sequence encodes CATRQRQGREKLFF.

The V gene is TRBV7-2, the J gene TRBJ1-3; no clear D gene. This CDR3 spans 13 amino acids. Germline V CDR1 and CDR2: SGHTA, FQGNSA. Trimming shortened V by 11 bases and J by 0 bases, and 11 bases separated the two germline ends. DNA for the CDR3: TGTGCCGCTAAACGGGGCTCTGGAAACACCATATATTTT. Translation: CAAKRGSGNTIYF.

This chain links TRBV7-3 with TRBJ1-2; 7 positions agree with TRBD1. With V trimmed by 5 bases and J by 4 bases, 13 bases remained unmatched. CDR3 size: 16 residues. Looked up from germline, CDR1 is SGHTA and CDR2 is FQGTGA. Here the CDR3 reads CASSVNTGAVGYGYTF. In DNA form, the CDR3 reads TGTGCCAGCAGCGTAAACACAGGGGCGGTCGGCTATGGCTACACCTTC.

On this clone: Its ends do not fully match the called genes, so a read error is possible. CDR3 sequence (DNA): TGTGCCAACAGCTTAATGGTTGCAGGGACAGGGGGCTCCGAGCAGTACTTC. Translated, it gives CANSLMVAGTGGSEQYF. V is TRBV7-8 and J is TRBJ2-7, with 12 bases that match TRBD1. There are 17 residues in the CDR3. Per germline, CDR1 SGHVS and CDR2 FQNEAQ.

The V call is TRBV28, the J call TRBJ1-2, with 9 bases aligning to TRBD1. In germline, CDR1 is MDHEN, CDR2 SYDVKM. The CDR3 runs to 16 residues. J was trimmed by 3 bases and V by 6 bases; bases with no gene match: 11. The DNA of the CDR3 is TGTGCCAGCAGCTCACCCGGGACAGGGATGGACTATGGCTACACCTTC. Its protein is CASSSPGTGMDYGYTF.

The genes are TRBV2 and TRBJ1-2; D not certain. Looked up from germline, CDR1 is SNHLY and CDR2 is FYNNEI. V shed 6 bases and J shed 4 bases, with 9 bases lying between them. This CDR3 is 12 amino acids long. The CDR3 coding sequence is TGTGCCAGCAGACTGTTCGGCTATGGCTACACCTTC. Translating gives CASRLFGYGYTF.

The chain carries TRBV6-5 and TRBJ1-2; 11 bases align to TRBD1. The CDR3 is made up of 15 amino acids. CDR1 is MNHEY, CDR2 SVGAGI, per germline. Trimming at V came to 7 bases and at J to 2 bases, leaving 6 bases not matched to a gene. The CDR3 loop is CASTLRTGGNYGYTF. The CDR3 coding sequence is TGTGCCAGCACTTTAAGGACAGGGGGCAACTATGGCTACACCTTC.

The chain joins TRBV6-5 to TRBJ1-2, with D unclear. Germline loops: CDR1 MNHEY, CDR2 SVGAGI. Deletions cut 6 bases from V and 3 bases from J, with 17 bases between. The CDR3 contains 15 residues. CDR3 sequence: CASSHETRFHYGYTF. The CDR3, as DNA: TGTGCCAGCAGCCACGAGACACGGTTCCACTATGGCTACACCTTC.

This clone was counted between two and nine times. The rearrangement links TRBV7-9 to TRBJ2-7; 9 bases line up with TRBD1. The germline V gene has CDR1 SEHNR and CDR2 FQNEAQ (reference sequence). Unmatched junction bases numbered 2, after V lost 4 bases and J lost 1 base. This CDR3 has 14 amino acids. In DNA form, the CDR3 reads TGTGCCAGCAGCTCCGGGACAGGGTCCTACGAGCAGTACTTC. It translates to CASSSGTGSYEQYF. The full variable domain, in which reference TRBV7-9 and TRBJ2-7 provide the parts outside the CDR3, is DTGVSQNPRHKITKRGQNVTFRCDPISEHNRLYWYRQTLGQGPEFLTYFQNEAQLEKSRLLSDRFSAERPKGSFSTLEIQRTEQGDSAMYLCASSSGTGSYEQYFGPGTRLTVT.

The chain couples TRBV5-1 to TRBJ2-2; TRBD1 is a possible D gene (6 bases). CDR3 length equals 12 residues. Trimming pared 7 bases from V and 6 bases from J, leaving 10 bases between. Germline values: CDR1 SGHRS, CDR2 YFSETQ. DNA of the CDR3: TGCGCCAGCTCCACAGGGTCCGGGGAGCTGTTTTTT. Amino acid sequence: CASSTGSGELFF.

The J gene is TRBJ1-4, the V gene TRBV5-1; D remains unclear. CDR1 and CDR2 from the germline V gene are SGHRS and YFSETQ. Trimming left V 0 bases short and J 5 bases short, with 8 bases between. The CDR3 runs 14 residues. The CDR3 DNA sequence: TGCGCCAGCAGCTTGGGTCAGAAAAATGAAAAACTGTTTTTT. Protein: CASSLGQKNEKLFF.

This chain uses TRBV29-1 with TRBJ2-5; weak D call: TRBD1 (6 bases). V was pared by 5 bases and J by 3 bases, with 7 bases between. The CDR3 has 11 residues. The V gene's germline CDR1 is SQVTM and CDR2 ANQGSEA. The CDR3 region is CSVRDKETQYF. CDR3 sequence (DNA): TGCAGCGTTCGGGACAAAGAGACCCAGTACTTC.

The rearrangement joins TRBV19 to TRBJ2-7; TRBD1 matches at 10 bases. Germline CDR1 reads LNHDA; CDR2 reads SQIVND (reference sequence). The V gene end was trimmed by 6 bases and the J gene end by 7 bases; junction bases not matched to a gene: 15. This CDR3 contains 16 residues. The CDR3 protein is CASSPRTGGGAGEQYF. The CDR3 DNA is TGTGCCAGTAGCCCGAGGACAGGGGGAGGCGCCGGGGAGCAGTACTTC.

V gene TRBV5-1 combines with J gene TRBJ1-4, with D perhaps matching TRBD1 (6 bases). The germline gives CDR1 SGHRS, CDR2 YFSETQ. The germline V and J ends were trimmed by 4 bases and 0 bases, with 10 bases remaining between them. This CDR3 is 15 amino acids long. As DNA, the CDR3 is TGCGCCAGCAGCGTCACAGGGTCAACTAATGAAAAACTGTTTTTT. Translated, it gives CASSVTGSTNEKLFF.